This T cell receptor beta chain was identified in a study of T cells after posttransplantation cyclophosphamide. Trimming removed 1 base from V and 10 bases from J, with 14 bases in between. The length of the CDR3 is 15 residues. Germline values: CDR1 SGHDN, CDR2 FVKESK. This related bone marrow graft donor gave peripheral blood on the day of marrow donation. Note on this clone: The target antigen is unknown.

Measured with immunoSEQ multiplex PCR; TCRdb has only the in-frame clones, and not every one. The sample has around 4,000 clones; about 62% are singletons. Study results and caveats: Blood and skin or GI T cell repertoires showed limited TRB overlap. Donor CD8+ memory clones often dominated recipient blood repertoires at later times. Recipient CMV seropositivity and CMV reactivation strongly tracked TRB clonality.

The sequencing sample was made of memory CD8+ T cells sorted from blood. The rearrangement joins TRBV14 to TRBJ1-6; D is undetermined. This clonotype was sampled from a man aged 25-45 years in good health and a related stem cell transplant donor. The CDR3 loop reads CASSQGYGPGSPLHF. The CDR3 DNA follows: TGTGCCAGCAGCCAAGGTTATGGGCCGGGATCACCCCTCCACTTT.